This TCR beta chain emerged from a study of Graves' ophthalmopathy and Graves' hyperthyroidism. Whole-study context: Investigators collected peripheral blood at initial diagnosis, before any treatment was given. The study, taken as a whole, reports: Its predictions of ophthalmopathy progression gave the model over 65% sensitivity and 72.22% specificity.

For this clonotype: The antigen remains undetermined.

The CDR3 runs to 12 residues. CDR1 and CDR2 from the germline V gene are SNHLY and FYNNEI. J lost 10 bases, V lost 6 bases, and 7 bases had no gene match. Every ophthalmopathy donor presented moderate-to-severe activity, CAS ≥3, NOSPECS ≥4 and duration under 3 months. Certain patients were not enrolled. These were patients with other autoimmune diseases, uncontrolled infections, pregnancy or lactation. The authors amplified TCR beta CDR3 regions from RNA transcripts. The first-round RT-PCR employed HTBI primers together with the Qiagen OneStep RT-PCR kit. A multiplex PCR was then performed as the second round. MiXCR, run by TCRdb on the multiplex PCR reads, gives a single entry per CDR3 protein. Of hundreds of thousands of distinct CDR3 sequences listed, about two fifths were seen once; the top ten hold more than 2.5%.

Sequencing was done on a sample of peripheral blood. This rearrangement joins TRBV2 to TRBJ1-1; TRBD1 aligns across 8 bases. This sequence was found in an adult man with Graves' ophthalmopathy. The CDR3 sequence: CASRVTGAGAFF. CDR3 bases: TGTGCCAGCAGGGTGACAGGGGCCGGAGCTTTCTTT.